A single sample gave rise to the 11 T cell receptor beta chains below, sequenced in a study of blood T cells in healthy people across ages (dated by TCRdb to between 2015 and 2016). Receptors were amplified or captured by 5' RACE. Sequencing instrument: Illumina HiSeq 2500. A second about 7 to 12 cycle PCR used a sample-barcoded 5' primer and a J-beta primer mix. The public reads were reanalyzed by TCRdb: fastp trimming at Q25, MiXCR alignment, in-frame beta chains only. All rows with the same CDR3 protein become a single entry with the most common DNA and genes. Counted in this sample were about 900,000 distinct CDR3 sequences; around two thirds of them appeared once. The ten top clones hold about a quarter of the sample. The specimen sequenced was blood. These receptors all come from a man aged 25 to 40 in good health.

V gene TRBV7-9 combines with J gene TRBJ2-1; 7 bases line up with TRBD2. The J segment lost 4 bases and the V segment lost 4 bases, leaving 4 bases of the junction unmatched. CDR3 size: 14 residues. Germline V gene data show CDR1 as SEHNR and CDR2 as FQNEAQ (reference sequence). The CDR3 reads CASSSLAEYNEQFF. The CDR3 DNA reads TGTGCCAGCAGCTCGCTAGCGGAGTACAATGAGCAGTTCTTC.

This chain connects TRBV29-1 to TRBJ2-7; 9 nucleotides match TRBD2. The CDR3 sequence is 16 residues long. Germline CDR1 is SQVTM and CDR2 is ANQGSEA. Unmatched junction bases numbered 7, after V lost 1 base and J lost 0 bases. The CDR3 sequence: CSVEGALAGSSYEQYF. CDR3 nucleotides: TGCAGCGTTGAAGGGGCGCTAGCGGGGAGCTCCTACGAGCAGTACTTC.

This clonotype appeared once. At one end, the junction sequence differs from germline, possibly due to a read error. This sequence joins TRBV6-2 or TRBV6-3 and TRBJ2-3; 9 nucleotides align to TRBD1. The germline V gene has CDR1 MNHEY and CDR2 SVGEGT. This CDR3 spans 15 amino acids. The CDR3 sequence: CASSPRQGDTDAQYF. The DNA of the CDR3 is TGTGCCAGCAGCCCCCGACAGGGGGACACAGATGCGCAGTATTTT.

CDR3 residues: CASSLLHGGQPQHF. The CDR3 DNA sequence: TGTGCCAGCAGTTTACTGCACGGGGGTCAGCCCCAGCATTTT. The chain combines TRBV12-3 or TRBV12-4 with TRBJ1-5, with TRBD1 as a possible D gene (5 bases). The V end lost 2 bases, the J end lost 6 bases, and 11 bases lay between the germline ends. The CDR3 has 14 amino acids.

The chain recombines TRBV9 with TRBJ1-2; possibly TRBD1 for D (5 bases). Trimming removed 4 bases at V and 8 bases at J, with 15 bases between. Germline CDR1 SGDLS, CDR2 YYNGEE. The CDR3 sequence is 13 residues long. CDR3 protein: CASSFGGTHGYTF. CDR3 nucleotide sequence: TGTGCCAGCAGCTTCGGGGGAACCCACGGCTACACCTTC.

V usage is TRBV7-2 and J usage is TRBJ2-3; D ambiguous. Looked up from germline, CDR1 is SGHTA and CDR2 is FQGNSA. The CDR3 is 12 residues long. V lost 1 base and J lost 6, with 5 bases in between. CDR3 region: CASSLDRDTQYF. CDR3 DNA sequence: TGTGCCAGCAGCTTAGATCGGGATACGCAGTATTTT.

The sample holds a few counts of this clonotype. The chain joins TRBV6-2 or TRBV6-3 to TRBJ1-5, with D hard to call. Trimming shortened V by 2 bases and J by 3 bases, and 11 bases separated the two germline ends. The length of the CDR3 is 15 residues. Per the germline V gene, CDR1 is MNHEY and CDR2 is SVGEGT. The CDR3 DNA sequence: TGTGCCAGCAGTTACCCCGACGGATTCAATCAGCCCCAGCATTTT. It translates to CASSYPDGFNQPQHF.

V usage is TRBV4-3 and J usage is TRBJ2-5; D is uncertain. The CDR3 consists of 16 residues. V dropped 0 bases and J dropped 3 bases, with 14 bases sitting between them. From germline, CDR1 is LGHNA and CDR2 YSLEER. CDR3 coding DNA: TGCGCCAGCAGCCAAGATCACATGGCAGTCGAAGAGACCCAGTACTTC. It translates to CASSQDHMAVEETQYF.

The CDR3 bases are TGTGCCAGCAGCTGGACTAGCGGGGGGGTAGCAGATACGCAGTATTTT. This gives the protein CASSWTSGGVADTQYF. The rearrangement links TRBV7-3 to TRBJ2-3, with TRBD2 matching 15 bases. Germline CDR1 is SGHTA and CDR2 is FQGTGA. This CDR3 is built from 16 residues. With 4 bases clipped from V and 4 bases from J, the junction kept 3 bases outside the gene matches.

This clonotype was counted a few times. This rearrangement joins TRBV24-1 to TRBJ1-2; 7 positions agree with TRBD1. Germline trimming cut 9 bases from V and 8 bases from J; bases unmatched to any gene: 8. CDR1 and CDR2 from the germline V gene are KGHDR and SFDVKD. CDR3 size: 12 residues. The CDR3, as DNA: TGTGCCACCCGGGACAGTGCCCGGGGCTACACCTTC. Amino acids: CATRDSARGYTF.

V usage is TRBV10-2 and J usage is TRBJ1-1, with D possibly matching TRBD1 (6 bases). Per germline, CDR1 WSHSY and CDR2 SAAADI. V was pared by 10 bases and J by 0 bases, with 15 bases between. This CDR3 contains 14 residues. The CDR3 sequence is CATRQVYMNTEAFF. Here the CDR3 DNA reads TGCGCCACCAGACAGGTTTACATGAACACTGAAGCTTTCTTT.